The 4 T cell receptor beta chains in this list originate from one sample, sequenced in a study of blood T cell repertoires in COVID-19. Libraries were prepared by immunoSEQ multiplex PCR; TCRdb keeps only in-frame clonotypes and omits some of them. The table has fewer than 350,000 clones, approximately 86% seen once. The sample comprised peripheral blood. Source of these receptors: a woman aged 50 to 60 with active or convalescent COVID-19.

This chain links TRBV6-5 with TRBJ2-7; 10 bases are a match to TRBD1. The V gene's germline CDR1 is MNHEY and CDR2 SVGAGI. Unmatched junction bases numbered 3, after V lost 1 base and J lost 0 bases. CDR3 length equals 16 residues. The CDR3 sequence is CASSYLWTGGSYEQYF. The CDR3 coding sequence is TGTGCCAGCAGTTACTTATGGACAGGGGGCTCCTACGAGCAGTACTTC.

V and J are TRBV3-1 (or the pseudogene TRBV3-2) and TRBJ1-2, with 7 bases aligning to TRBD1. The CDR3 loop spans 15 amino acids. Germline CDR1 is LGHDT and CDR2 is YNNKEL (reference sequence). V shed 3 bases and J 4 bases; nucleotides not matched to a gene: 8. The CDR3 protein is CASSQVGQALYGYTF. CDR3 DNA sequence: TGTGCCAGCAGCCAGGTTGGACAGGCCCTCTATGGCTACACCTTC.

This rearrangement joins TRBV2 to TRBJ2-7; D may be TRBD1 (6 bases). Germline lookup yields CDR1 SNHLY and CDR2 FYNNEI. With 5 bases removed from V and 5 bases from J, the gap between germline ends came to 10 bases. This CDR3 is 12 amino acids long. The CDR3, as DNA: TGTGCCAGCAGTTACAGGGTACACGAGCAGTACTTC. Its translation: CASSYRVHEQYF.

This clone appeared a single time. The V gene is TRBV9, the J gene TRBJ1-2; 7 bases match TRBD1. Germline loops: CDR1 SGDLS, CDR2 YYNGEE. V dropped 3 bases and J dropped 4; count of bases not matched to a gene: 9. The length of the CDR3 is 15 residues. CDR3 nucleotide sequence: TGTGCCAGCAGCGAGGGTCAGGGGGGCAGCTATGGCTACACCTTC. Translated, it gives CASSEGQGGSYGYTF. Full variable domain (missing parts from reference TRBV9 and TRBJ1-2): DSGVTQTPKHLITATGQRVTLRCSPRSGDLSVYWYQQSLDQGLQFLIQYYNGEERAKGNILERFSAQQFPDLHSELNLSSLELGDSALYFCASSEGQGGSYGYTFGSGTRLTVV.